This TCR beta chain was identified in a study of blood T cell repertoires in COVID-19 (dated by TCRdb to about 2020). Describing the broader study: Samples from collaborators originated in the United States, Italy and Spain and spanned both the acute and convalescent phases of COVID-19. The prospective study material was composed of cDNA or gDNA derived from T cells, B-cell-depleted T cells, or PBMCs. Deeply sampled blood TCRbeta repertoires from subjects exposed to, actively infected with, or recovered from COVID-19 were included in the dataset. The repertoires were released in a freely available public database intended as a resource for research on the immune response to SARS-CoV-2. The samples were drawn from two sources: the first 160 participants of the ongoing ImmuneRACE study, and 1,254 subjects contributed by 6 global collaborators. Nearly every sample came with metadata listing a de-identified subject ID, COVID-19 status, age in years and sex. HLA class I and class II types, where available, came from metadata supplied by the sample provider rather than from assay-based typing.

In the case of this clone: It has no known antigen specificity. No much larger clone exists at a distance of one base, and base qualities are not known.

The immunoSEQ Assay, a bias-controlled multiplex PCR, was used to amplify TCRbeta CDR3 regions from genomic DNA. The original pipeline was this. The number of nucleated cells in each sample was estimated by amplification of reference gene primers within the assay. To quantify the absolute abundance of each unique TCRbeta CDR3 rearrangement, sequence reads were collapsed and filtered. For each sample, productive Simpson clonality was calculated as the square root of Simpson's diversity index over productive rearrangements. TCRdb's version of the immuneACCESS table is confined to in-frame rearrangements and falls short of the full clone set. An unresolved V gene accounts for under half of the shortfall where checked; the remainder is of unknown origin. V, J and clone size are those of that table, while D and trimming were read from the DNA. Recorded for this sample are approximately 210,000 clones; around 89% of them occurred a single time. Clones ranked in the top ten supply 4% to 5% of the sample.

Results the study describes overall, beyond this receptor: The quantity of clinical and demographic metadata differed by source and by participant and was supplied without curation.

V has 5 bases trimmed and J has 0 bases trimmed; junction bases matching no gene number 3. There are 14 amino acids in the CDR3, from cysteine to phenylalanine inclusive. The DNA shown is the 42-base CDR3, in frame from base 1. Sequences MNHNY (CDR1) and SVGAGI (CDR2) are obtained from the germline V gene (reference sequence). Each collaborating institution followed its own protocols to collect whole blood in K2EDTA tubes. Collaborator samples were shipped for TCRbeta analysis as frozen whole blood, isolated PBMCs, or DNA extracted from either sample type. Sequenced sample: peripheral blood. The sequence derives from a human donor in a cohort sampled during active COVID-19. Rearrangement joined TRBV6-6 to TRBJ2-5; TRBD2 aligns with 7 central bases. The CDR3 region reads CASSTGGNQETQYF. The sequence in DNA is TGTGCCAGCAGTACGGGGGGAAACCAAGAGACCCAGTACTTC.